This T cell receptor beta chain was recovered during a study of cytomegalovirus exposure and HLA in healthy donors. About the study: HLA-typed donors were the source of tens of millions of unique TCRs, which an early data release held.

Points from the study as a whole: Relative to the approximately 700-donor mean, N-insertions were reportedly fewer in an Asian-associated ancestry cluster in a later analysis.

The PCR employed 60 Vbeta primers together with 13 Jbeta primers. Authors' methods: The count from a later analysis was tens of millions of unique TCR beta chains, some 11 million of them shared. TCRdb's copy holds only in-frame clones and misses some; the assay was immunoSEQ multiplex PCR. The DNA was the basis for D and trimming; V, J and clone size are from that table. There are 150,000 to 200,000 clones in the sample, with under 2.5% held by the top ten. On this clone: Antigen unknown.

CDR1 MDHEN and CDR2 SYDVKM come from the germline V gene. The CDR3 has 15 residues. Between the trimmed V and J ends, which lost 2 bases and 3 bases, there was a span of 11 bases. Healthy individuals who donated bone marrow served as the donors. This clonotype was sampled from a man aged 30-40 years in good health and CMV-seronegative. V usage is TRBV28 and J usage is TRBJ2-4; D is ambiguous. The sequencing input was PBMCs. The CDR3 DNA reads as TGTGCCAGCAGTTTAGGGCAGGCCCACAAAAACATTCAGTACTTC. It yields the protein CASSLGQAHKNIQYF.